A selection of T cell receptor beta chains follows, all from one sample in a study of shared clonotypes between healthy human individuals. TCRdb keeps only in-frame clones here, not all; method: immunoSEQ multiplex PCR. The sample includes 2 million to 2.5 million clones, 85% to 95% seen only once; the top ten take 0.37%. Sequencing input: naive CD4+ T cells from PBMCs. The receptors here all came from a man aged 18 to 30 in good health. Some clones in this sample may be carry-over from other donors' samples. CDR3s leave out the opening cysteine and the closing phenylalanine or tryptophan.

AISESTDTQGEQY	TRBV10-3	TRBJ2-7
ASSDGQNNEQF	TRBV6-4	TRBJ2-1
ASSLMTGMNTEAF	TRBV7-2	TRBJ1-1
ASSSANTGELF	TRBV7-9	TRBJ2-2
ASSHPGELGRARPQH	TRBV7-2	TRBJ1-5
ASSGNSYGYT	TRBV11-2	TRBJ1-2
ASTEGGASGRLYIQY	TRBV28	TRBJ2-4
ASSLRGDGYT	TRBV5-1	TRBJ1-2
ASSQLQGPQETQY	TRBV28	TRBJ2-5
ASSLWGQVDTEAF	TRBV27	TRBJ1-1
ASSLWAGPYEQY	TRBV7-3	TRBJ2-7
ASSFGDYEQY	TRBV7-9	TRBJ2-7
ASSPSGGNYEQY	TRBV19	TRBJ2-7
ASSRQAAVNTGELF	TRBV7-2	TRBJ2-2
ASSLSGVGPGELF	TRBV5-1	TRBJ2-2
ASSYRTDTEAF	TRBV6-5	TRBJ1-1
ASSILQGAGTGELF	TRBV6-6	TRBJ2-2
ASSYGDLNYNEQF	TRBV6-6	TRBJ2-1
ASSREAQPQH	TRBV6-6	TRBJ1-5
ASSLPIYEQY	TRBV28	TRBJ2-7
ASSQDSGANTGELF	TRBV7-8	TRBJ2-2
ASSPPVGRAVHEAF	TRBV7-6	TRBJ1-1
ASSQDTGTSSYGYT	TRBV4-2	TRBJ1-2
ASSPPRQGTSGNTIY	TRBV28	TRBJ1-3
ASSLRPNTEAF	TRBV11-2	TRBJ1-1
ASTLLGTGKRNTEAF	TRBV28	TRBJ1-1
ASNPPDRGIVDTQY	TRBV28	TRBJ2-3
ASSEAGTANYGYT	TRBV6-1	TRBJ1-2
AAAGATSTDTQY	TRBV4-3	TRBJ2-3
ASSKDPLGVTDQPQH	TRBV19	TRBJ1-5
ASSLGTSGSEQY	TRBV7-2	TRBJ2-7
ASSTVEDYGYT	TRBV6-5	TRBJ1-2
ASSPGRSGDEQY	TRBV7-8	TRBJ2-7
SVAYRGPPEAF	TRBV29-1	TRBJ1-1
ASSEYSYGGQQETQY	TRBV25-1	TRBJ2-5